This TCR beta chain is drawn from a study of cytomegalovirus exposure and HLA in healthy donors (TCRdb year 2017). Regarding the research as a whole: In an earlier analysis of 587 of the donors, 276 Gb of sequence data and 117 million unique TCR beta sequences from approximately 180 million T cells were reported. The study combined high-throughput TCR immunosequencing, statistical association of individual TCRs with disease status, and machine learning to predict cytomegalovirus infection status. Alongside the repertoire data, information on donor age, sex, ethnicity and CMV serostatus was compiled. The T cell repertoires of under 700 subjects were profiled by immunosequencing and related to cytomegalovirus serostatus. Typing coverage varied by locus: roughly 620-640 donors for A, B, C, DRB1 and DQB1; 522 for DQA1; 600 to 610 for DPA1; fewer than 480 for DPB1. Among approximately 370 genotyped donors of the cohort, an average of around 220,000 unique TCR beta nucleotide sequences was sequenced per donor, of which approximately 18% were non-productive. A later genetic analysis used genome-wide SNP genotypes for about 65% of the 666 donors, treating that subset as a discovery cohort. The aim of the study was to test whether cataloging public T cell receptors could identify signatures of past pathogen exposure. An earlier analysis of 587 of the donors used high-throughput TCR beta sequencing to judge whether each TCR beta V gene segment behaved as functional or pseudogenic. An early release covering some 640 HLA-typed donors comprised about 300 gigabases of sequencing data and 85 million to 100 million unique TCR sequences. A separate validation cohort of 90 to 150 different subjects was used in addition to the 666-subject first cohort. Of the approximately 370 genotyped donors, 65% to 90% were placed in the genetic ancestry cluster associated with self-reported Caucasian donors. In the later analysis, no new phenotypic data were used to find candidate immune exposures; instead, reliance was placed on TCR beta sequences and their occurrence across donors. A later analysis re-analyzed previously published TCR beta repertoires from 660 or so donors and added high-resolution HLA genotyping to study TCR occurrence patterns. About 5 DR-DQ haplotypes were handled as single units for association and clustering, since linkage in the cohort was strong. Every repertoire in the discovery cohort had been generated on one and the same sequencing platform. Class I and class II HLA loci were covered by the typing at four-digit resolution. Results and caveats for the whole study, not just this receptor: In vitro tests confirmed that a few of the cytomegalovirus-associated TCR beta chains recognize cytomegalovirus antigens. The authors suggested that the approach could potentially be generalized to other disease states and immunological phenotypes. The classifier was reported to diagnose cytomegalovirus status with high specificity and sensitivity in both the original and validation cohorts. When HLA alleles, especially DR and DQ, strongly co-occurred, TCR associations were difficult to assign to individual alleles. A group of highly shared sequence variants was considered likely to be a technical artifact of the sequencing pipeline. Presence/absence analyses assumed roughly uniform sequencing depth across donors, an assumption that may not hold. In a later analysis, the rate of TCR association differed among HLA loci, with DRB1 alleles having the most associated TCRs and HLA-C alleles having the fewest. The earlier analysis of some 540 of the donors excluded 15 to 20 rarely observed V segments, including chromosome 9 orphons, because counts were too low. In an earlier analysis of 500 to 650 of the donors, most TCR beta V segments appeared in productive rearrangements about 87% or about 30% of the time, broadly matching IMGT annotations. In this cohort, only TCR beta chains were sequenced, and detectable features were limited by the absence of alpha or paired-chain data. CMV serostatus was the only immune exposure information available for the cohort. A further reported finding was that TCR beta sequences accurately predicted the HLA-A and HLA-B alleles for most subjects in the first cohort. Most TCR sequences were observed very rarely across donors, whereas some public TCRs were present in many individuals. The study listed 164 TCR beta chains as associated with cytomegalovirus. A later analysis found that most CMV-associated TCR beta chains appeared HLA-restricted, with HLA associations seemingly driven largely by CMV exposure. HLA typing was unavailable for some donors at each locus, so association tests used only the typed subset. Compared with the roughly 670-donor mean, donors in an Asian-associated ancestry cluster had fewer N-insertions in productive TCRs, according to a later genetic analysis. Linkage disequilibrium might explain the correlated functional status among segregating V segments, but an unknown experimental factor could not be ruled out. According to a later analysis, parvovirus B19, influenza, CMV and Epstein-Barr virus appeared linked to several top co-occurrence clusters. V-gene and J-gene trimming of TCR beta chains was associated with a missense DCLRE1C variant in a later genetic analysis, and the association was replicated in an independent cohort. In a later analysis, HLA-associated TCR beta chains showed more clonal expansion and lower generation probabilities than non-associated chains that were equally common. Specific HLA alleles were associated with some 15,000 TCR beta sequences at a false discovery rate of 0.05 in a later analysis.

The cohort was made up of several hundred healthy bone marrow donors. Cohort members were all nominally healthy when sampled, although unrecorded immune exposures were likely present. The donor tested CMV seronegative and was one of the 352 seronegative cohort members. Each donor provided a peripheral blood sample, and peripheral blood mononuclear cells were used for TCR beta sequencing. The Qiagen DNeasy Blood Extraction Kit was used to extract genomic DNA from the blood cell samples. Library preparation used the immunoSEQ multiplex PCR assay. The multiplex PCR relied on a mix of 60 forward primers for TCR Vbeta segments and 13 reverse primers for TCR Jbeta segments. The CDR3 region of rearranged TCR beta genes was amplified from genomic DNA with a multiplex PCR assay. The Illumina HiSeq System was used to sequence the amplified TCR beta libraries as 87-base-pair reads. The paper's processing steps were these. Across the 600 to 700 repertoires, a later analysis counted 80 million or so unique TCR beta chains, 8.5 million to 12 million of which were shared by at least two donors. Raw reads were error-corrected and collapsed into unique sequences with a nearest-neighbor algorithm that merged closely related sequences to remove PCR and sequencing errors. Alignment of CDR3 sequences to IMGT reference sequences was used to assign V, D and J gene segments. For a sequence to be retained, at least a six-nucleotide match to both a V gene segment and a J gene segment was required. A rearrangement counted as productive if the CDR3 had no stop codons and remained in frame with V and J, and every other rearrangement counted as non-productive. Following IMGT convention, CDR3 was defined as the stretch from the second conserved V-encoded cysteine up to the conserved J-encoded phenylalanine. Sequences without an unambiguous match to a single V gene segment were excluded from the earlier analysis of about 640 of the donors. In an earlier analysis of some 590 of the donors, a V segment was called functional when productive rearrangements were above 56.7%, and segregating when the standard deviation between donors exceeded 5%. A statistical classification framework was built for diagnosing cytomegalovirus status from the catalog of TCR beta chain sequences. In a later analysis, V and J genes were assigned by comparing TCR nucleotide sequences against IMGT/GENE-DB human TR gene sequences. The TCRdist pipeline was used in a later analysis to assign CDR3 sequences and most-parsimonious VDJ recombination scenarios. In a later analysis, every TCR beta chain was defined by the combination of its CDR3 amino acid sequence and its V-gene family, and reads without a unique V-gene family were dropped. To address suspected cross-contamination and a sequencing artifact, a later analysis removed over 500 highly shared, low-generation-probability nucleotide sequences. A later analysis calculated a clonal expansion index for each public chain from normalized within-repertoire ranks of inferred template counts. In a later analysis, generation probabilities were computed using a VDJ recombination model fitted to out-of-frame rearrangements, and the results were checked against IGoR. In a later analysis, TCR-TCR, TCR-HLA and TCR-CMV co-occurrence was scored with hypergeometric tests, and a repertoire-size bias correction was applied to TCR pairs. False discovery rates were estimated in a later analysis by permuting HLA or CMV assignments 20 times. A later analysis grouped co-occurring TCRs with DBSCAN, adding TCRdist sequence similarity when clustering within HLA-allele-positive subsets. Repertoires with fewer than 30,000 or more than 120,000 public chains, plus five repertoires with anomalous nucleotide sharing, were excluded from co-occurrence clustering. TCRdb re-hosts the immuneACCESS table, in-frame sequences only. Its copies lack some clones; in the studies checked, an unresolved V gene accounts for under half of them, and the cause for the rest is not known. V, J and clone size reflect that table, while D and trimming were determined from the DNA. This sample holds approximately 220,000 clones; 65% to 85% were observed only once. Of the sample, 2.5% to 3% is held by the ten largest clones.

About this clone itself: Which antigen it targets is not known. No per-base quality is available; no much larger clone lies one base away.

Input material: PBMCs. The source is a young man in good health and CMV-seronegative.

The DNA reads as follows: TGCAGCCTAACTGACAGGGGTGAGACCCAGTACTTC. The resulting protein is CSLTDRGETQYF. The sequence joins TRBV29-1 to TRBJ2-5; 8 central bases correspond to TRBD1. V and J are trimmed by 8 bases and 5 bases, and the gene matches miss 7 bases of the junction. The CDR3 holds 12 amino acids from the cysteine to the phenylalanine. Of all the DNA, just the CDR3 is kept, 36 bases in frame from base 1. The germline V gene yields SQVTM for CDR1 and ANQGSEA for CDR2. The CDR3 plus the reference TRBV29-1 and TRBJ2-5 genes for the other parts give the full variable domain: SAVISQKPSRDICQRGTSLTIQCQVDSQVTMMFWYRQQPGQSLTLIATANQGSEATYESGFVIDKFPISRPNLTFSTLTVSNMSPEDSSIYLCSLTDRGETQYFGPGTRLLVL.